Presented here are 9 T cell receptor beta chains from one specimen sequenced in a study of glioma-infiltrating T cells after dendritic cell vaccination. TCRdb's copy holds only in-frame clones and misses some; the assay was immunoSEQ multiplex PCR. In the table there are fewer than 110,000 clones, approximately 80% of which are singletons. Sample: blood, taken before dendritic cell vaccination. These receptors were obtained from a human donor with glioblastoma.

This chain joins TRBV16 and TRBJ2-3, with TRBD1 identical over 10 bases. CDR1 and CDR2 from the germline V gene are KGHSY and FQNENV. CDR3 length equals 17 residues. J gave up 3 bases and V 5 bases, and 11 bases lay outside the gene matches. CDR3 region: CASSLPRQGAGTDTQYF. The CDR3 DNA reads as TGTGCCAGCAGCTTGCCAAGACAGGGGGCCGGGACAGATACGCAGTATTTT. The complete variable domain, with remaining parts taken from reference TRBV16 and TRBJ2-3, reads GEEVAQTPKHLVRGEGQKAKLYCAPIKGHSYVFWYQQVLKNEFKFLISFQNENVFDETGMPKERFSAKCLPNSPCSLEIQATKLEDSAVYFCASSLPRQGAGTDTQYFGPGTRLTVL.

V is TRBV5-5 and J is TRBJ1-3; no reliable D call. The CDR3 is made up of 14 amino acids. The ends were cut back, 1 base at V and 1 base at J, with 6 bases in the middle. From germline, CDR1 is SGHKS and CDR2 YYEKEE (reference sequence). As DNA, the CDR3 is TGTGCCAGCAGCTTGCCCGGGTCTGGAAACACCATATATTTT. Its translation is CASSLPGSGNTIYF.

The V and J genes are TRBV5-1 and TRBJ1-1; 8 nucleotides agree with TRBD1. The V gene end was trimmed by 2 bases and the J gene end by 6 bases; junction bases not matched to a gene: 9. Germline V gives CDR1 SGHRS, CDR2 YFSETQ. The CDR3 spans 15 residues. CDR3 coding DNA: TGCGCCAGCAGCTTAGTGCAGGGGGCACGGGCTGAAGCTTTCTTT. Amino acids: CASSLVQGARAEAFF.

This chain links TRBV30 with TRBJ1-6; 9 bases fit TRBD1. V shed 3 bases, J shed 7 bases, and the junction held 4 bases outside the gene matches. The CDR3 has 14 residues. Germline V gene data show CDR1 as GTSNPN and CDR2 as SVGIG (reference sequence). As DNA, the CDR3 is TGTGCCTGGAGCGTCGGGACAGGGAATTCACCCCTCCACTTT. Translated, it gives CAWSVGTGNSPLHF.

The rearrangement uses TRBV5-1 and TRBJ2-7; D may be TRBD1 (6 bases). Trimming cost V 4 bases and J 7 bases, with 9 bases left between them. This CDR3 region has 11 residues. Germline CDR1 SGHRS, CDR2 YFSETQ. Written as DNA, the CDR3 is TGCGCCAGCAGCCTGGGGACAGAGCAGTACTTC. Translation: CASSLGTEQYF.

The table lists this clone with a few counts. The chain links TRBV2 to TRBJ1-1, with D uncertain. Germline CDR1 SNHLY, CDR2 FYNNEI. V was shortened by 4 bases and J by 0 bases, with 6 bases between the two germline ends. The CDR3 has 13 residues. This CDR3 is CASSGVMNTEAFF. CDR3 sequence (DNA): TGTGCCAGCAGTGGAGTCATGAACACTGAAGCTTTCTTT.

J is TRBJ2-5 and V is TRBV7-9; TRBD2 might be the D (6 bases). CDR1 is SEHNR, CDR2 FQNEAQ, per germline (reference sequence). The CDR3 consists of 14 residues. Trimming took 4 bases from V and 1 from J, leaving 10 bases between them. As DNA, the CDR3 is TGTGCCAGCAGCTACCGGGACTCCCAAGAGACCCAGTACTTC. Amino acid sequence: CASSYRDSQETQYF.

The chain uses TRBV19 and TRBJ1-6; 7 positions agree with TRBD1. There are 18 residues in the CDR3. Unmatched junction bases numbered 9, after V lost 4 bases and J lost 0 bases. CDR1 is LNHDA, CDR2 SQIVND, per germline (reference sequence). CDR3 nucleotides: TGTGCCAGTAGTACGCTACCGGGACAGAGCTCCTATAATTCACCCCTCCACTTT. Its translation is CASSTLPGQSSYNSPLHF.

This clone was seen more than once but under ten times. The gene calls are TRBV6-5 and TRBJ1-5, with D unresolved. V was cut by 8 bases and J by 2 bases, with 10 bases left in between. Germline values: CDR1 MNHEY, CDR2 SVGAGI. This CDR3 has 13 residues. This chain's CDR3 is CASRGGGNQPQHF. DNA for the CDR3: TGTGCCAGCCGAGGTGGTGGCAATCAGCCCCAGCATTTT.